Presented here are 11 T cell receptor beta chains from one specimen sequenced in a study of cytomegalovirus exposure and HLA in healthy donors. PCR primers comprised 60 Vbeta and 13 Jbeta primers. The data were produced by immunoSEQ multiplex PCR, yet TCRdb's version contains in-frame clones alone and is incomplete. The data hold 55,000 to 80,000 clones, with 60% to 80% observed a single time. The sequencing sample was made of PBMCs. The receptors were sampled from a woman in her thirties or forties in good health and CMV-seropositive.

This clone came up a few times. This sequence joins TRBV19 and TRBJ1-1; tentatively, D is TRBD1 (6 bases). V lost 5 bases, J lost 4 bases, and 14 bases lay in between. Germline V CDR1 and CDR2: LNHDA, SQIVND (reference sequence). The CDR3 is 14 residues long. CDR3 protein: CASSANRAGTEAFF. In nucleotides, the CDR3 is TGTGCCAGTAGTGCCAACAGGGCGGGCACTGAAGCTTTCTTT.

This sequence joins TRBV5-1 and TRBJ1-3; TRBD1 aligns across 9 bases. The CDR3 is 15 amino acids. Trimming at V came to 2 bases and at J to 4 bases, leaving 4 bases not matched to a gene. Germline assignment: CDR1 SGHRS and CDR2 YFSETQ. The CDR3 loop reads CASSLRTGAGNTIYF. The CDR3 DNA reads TGCGCCAGCAGCTTAAGGACAGGGGCAGGAAACACCATATATTTT.

Within the sample, this clone is medium-sized. The chain combines TRBV6-4 with TRBJ2-3; a weak D match, TRBD2 (7 bases). Germline V CDR1 and CDR2: MRHNA, SNTAGT. CDR3 length equals 15 residues. V shed 3 bases and J shed 1 base, with 11 bases lying between them. CDR3 bases: TGTGCCAGCAGTGAGGGCGGGGGCGGCACAGATACGCAGTATTTT. Translation: CASSEGGGGTDTQYF.

The chain employs TRBV5-4 and TRBJ2-3; 7 nucleotides match TRBD2. Germline V lookup: CDR1 SGHNT, CDR2 YYREEE (reference sequence). Trimming removed 4 bases from V and 4 bases from J; junction bases left unmatched: 12. CDR3 size: 16 residues. Here the CDR3 reads CASSGVRGGNPDTQYF. Written as DNA, the CDR3 is TGTGCCAGCAGCGGGGTTAGGGGAGGGAACCCAGATACGCAGTATTTT.

This rearrangement joins TRBV10-3 to TRBJ2-5; 10 bases fit TRBD1. The DNA end is more similar to TRBJ2-7, so the J call may be wrong. Germline loops: CDR1 ENHRY, CDR2 SYGVKD. The CDR3 is 15 amino acids. The CDR3 spells CAISESQGQGSEQYF. CDR3 nucleotide sequence: TGTGCCATCAGTGAGTCGCAGGGACAGGGGTCCGAGCAGTACTTC.

J is TRBJ1-1 and V is TRBV19; 10 positions match TRBD1. J was trimmed by 0 bases and V by 6 bases; bases with no gene match: 7. Germline loops: CDR1 LNHDA, CDR2 SQIVND (reference sequence). The CDR3 extends over 16 amino acids. The CDR3 DNA sequence: TGTGCCAGTAGACGGACAGGGGGTCTCTTGAACACTGAAGCTTTCTTT. Translation: CASRRTGGLLNTEAFF. Filled out from reference TRBV19 and TRBJ1-1, the complete variable domain reads DGGITQSPKYLFRKEGQNVTLSCEQNLNHDAMYWYRQDPGQGLRLIYYSQIVNDFQKGDIAEGYSVSREKKESFPLTVTSAQKNPTAFYLCASRRTGGLLNTEAFFGQGTRLTVV.

This clone was seen a handful of times. V and J are TRBV30 and TRBJ1-2, with D possibly TRBD1 on 6 matching bases. The CDR3 length is 16 residues. Germline-derived CDR1 and CDR2 are GTSNPN and SVGIG (reference sequence). The germline V and J ends were trimmed by 2 bases and 3 bases, with 19 bases remaining between them. CDR3 amino acids: CAWSFPKIQGYYGYTF. CDR3 nucleotide sequence: TGTGCCTGGAGTTTCCCTAAAATACAGGGATACTATGGCTACACCTTC.

This clone came up a few times. The CDR3 spells CASSSDRYSPLHF. CDR3 DNA sequence: TGTGCCAGCAGTTCGGACAGATATTCACCCCTCCACTTT. The rearrangement joins TRBV27 to TRBJ1-6, with TRBD1 as a possible D gene (6 bases). The CDR3 runs 13 residues. Per the germline V gene, CDR1 is MNHEY and CDR2 is SMNVEV (reference sequence). V was cut by 4 bases and J by 8 bases, with 9 bases left in between.

The chain joins TRBV27 to TRBJ2-7; no definite D call. CDR3 length: 15 amino acids. Germline CDR1 and CDR2: MNHEY and SMNVEV (reference sequence). V was shortened by 7 bases and J by 0 bases, with 16 bases between the two germline ends. DNA of the CDR3: TGTGCCAGCACTTTTCAAACAGCCTTCTCCTACGAGCAGTACTTC. Translating it yields CASTFQTAFSYEQYF.

This chain links TRBV30 with TRBJ2-3; D perhaps matches TRBD1 (6 bases). The length of the CDR3 is 15 residues. Germline V gene data show CDR1 as GTSNPN and CDR2 as SVGIG (reference sequence). Deletions cut 1 base from V and 3 bases from J, with 14 bases between. This chain's CDR3 is CAWSGQGSRTDTQYF. In DNA, the CDR3 is TGTGCCTGGAGTGGTCAGGGGTCCAGGACAGATACGCAGTATTTT. Based on the CDR3 plus reference TRBV30 and TRBJ2-3, the full variable domain is SQTIHQWPATLVQPVGSPLSLECTVEGTSNPNLYWYRQAAGRGLQLLFYSVGIGQISSEVPQNLSASRPQDRQFILSSKKLLLSDSGFYLCAWSGQGSRTDTQYFGPGTRLTVL.

The chain joins TRBV27 to TRBJ1-1, with no clear D. There are 13 residues in the CDR3. Looked up from germline, CDR1 is MNHEY and CDR2 is SMNVEV (reference sequence). Trimming shortened V by 2 bases and J by 3 bases, and 7 bases separated the two germline ends. CDR3 bases: TGTGCCAGCAGTTTAGTACTTGACACTGAAGCTTTCTTT. As protein: CASSLVLDTEAFF.